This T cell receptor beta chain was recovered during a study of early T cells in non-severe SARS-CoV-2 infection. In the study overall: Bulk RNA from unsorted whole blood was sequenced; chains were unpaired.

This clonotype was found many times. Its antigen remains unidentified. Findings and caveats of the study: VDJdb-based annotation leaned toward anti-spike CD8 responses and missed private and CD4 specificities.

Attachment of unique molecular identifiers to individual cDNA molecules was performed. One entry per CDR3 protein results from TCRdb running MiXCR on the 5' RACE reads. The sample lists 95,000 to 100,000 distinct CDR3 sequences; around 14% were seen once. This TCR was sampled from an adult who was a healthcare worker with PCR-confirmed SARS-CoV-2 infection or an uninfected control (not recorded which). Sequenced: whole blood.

The CDR3, as DNA: TGTGCCAGCAGTGAATGGGGCCGAAGAAGCTATGGCTACACCTTC. Translating it yields CASSEWGRRSYGYTF. This chain links TRBV6-1 with TRBJ1-2; perhaps TRBD1 as D (5 bases). Trimming took 2 bases from V and 4 from J, leaving 14 bases between them. The length of the CDR3 is 15 residues. Germline lookup yields CDR1 MNHNS and CDR2 SASEGT.